This T cell receptor beta chain was recorded in a study of cytomegalovirus exposure and HLA in healthy donors. Healthy individuals who donated bone marrow served as the donors. The V gene end was trimmed by 0 bases and the J gene end by 5 bases; junction bases not matched to a gene: 5. CDR1 and CDR2 (germline): SGHDT, YYEEEE. CDR3 length: 15 residues. Primers: 60 Vbeta forward and 13 Jbeta reverse. The method was immunoSEQ multiplex PCR; TCRdb's version includes in-frame clones alone and lacks a portion of them. Among about 120,000 clones listed, about 80% were seen once. A note on this clone: As yet, its antigen is unknown.

The study, taken as a whole, reports: Association with HLA alleles at 0.05 false discovery rate was found for 16,951 TCR beta sequences in a later analysis. Later analysis indicated greater clonal expansion among HLA-associated TCR beta chains than among equally common other chains.

The V gene is TRBV5-6, the J gene TRBJ1-2; 9 nucleotides match TRBD1. Sequencing used PBMCs. The clonotype was recovered from a female donor in good health and CMV-seropositive. The DNA of the CDR3 is TGTGCCAGCAGCTTGGACAGGGGGCTAACGTATGGCTACACCTTC. Protein product: CASSLDRGLTYGYTF.